This T cell receptor (beta chain) is from a study of blood T cell repertoires in COVID-19. Study context: PBMCs, B-cell-depleted T cells, or T cells provided the cDNA or gDNA that made up the material.

CDR1 is SGHVS and CDR2 is FNYEAQ in the germline V gene. The CDR3 has 14 amino acids. Trimming took off 5 bases at V and 5 bases at J, with 13 bases between the two ends. Assay: immunoSEQ multiplex PCR; the TCRdb copy retains only in-frame clones and omits some. The sample holds over 300,000 clones, over 75% seen once. This chain uses TRBV7-6 with TRBJ2-1, with a tentative D call TRBD2 (5 bases). This sequence was found in a woman in her forties who had recovered from COVID-19. The sequenced sample consisted of PBMCs or T cells enriched from blood (not recorded which). CDR3 sequence reads: CASSHFTRDNEQFF. CDR3 nucleotides: TGTGCCAGCAGCCATTTCACTAGGGACAATGAGCAGTTCTTC.